The 17 T cell receptor beta chains given below trace back to one sample, sequenced in a study of blood T cell repertoires in COVID-19 (dated by TCRdb to between 2020 and 2021). Libraries were built with the immunoSEQ multiplex PCR assay. TCRdb obtained this table from immuneACCESS and retained in-frame rearrangements with V and J assigned. These tables miss some clones; where compared with another copy, unresolved V genes account for less than half of the shortfall, and the remainder is unexplained. This sample lists over 85,000 clones; roughly 90% were detected once. The top ten hold 18% of the sample. Sequencing input: peripheral blood. All receptors derive from a woman older than 75 with acute or convalescent COVID-19.

This clone was counted a few times. The V call is TRBV24-1, the J call TRBJ1-5; 9 bases match TRBD1. V was clipped by 0 bases and J by 4 bases; unmatched bases: 3. The CDR3 has 16 residues. The germline gives CDR1 KGHDR, CDR2 SFDVKD. CDR3: CATSDLKTGGNQPQHF. Written as DNA, the CDR3 is TGTGCCACCAGTGATTTGAAGACAGGGGGAAATCAGCCCCAGCATTTT.

The rearrangement uses TRBV29-1 and TRBJ2-5, with 11 bases matching TRBD1. There are 14 residues in the CDR3. CDR1 and CDR2 (germline): SQVTM, ANQGSEA. With V trimmed by 1 base and J by 3 bases, 1 base remained unmatched. In DNA form, the CDR3 reads TGCAGCGTTGAAGGGACAGGGGGCAAAGAGACCCAGTACTTC. Its protein product is CSVEGTGGKETQYF.

The chain employs TRBV13 and TRBJ1-1; D is possibly TRBD1 (6 bases). Germline CDR1 PRHDT, CDR2 FYEKMQ (reference sequence). The CDR3 is made up of 11 amino acids. Trimming stripped 4 bases from V and 8 bases from J, with 8 bases between. The DNA for the CDR3 is TGTGCCAGCAGCTCTGGGACAGAAGCTTTCTTT. It codes for CASSSGTEAFF.

The chain uses TRBV5-1 and TRBJ1-1; no reliable D call. This CDR3 is built from 16 residues. Trimming took off 0 bases at V and 1 base at J, with 13 bases between the two ends. From germline, CDR1 is SGHRS and CDR2 YFSETQ. CDR3 residues: CASSLARISQNTEAFF. The CDR3 DNA reads as TGCGCCAGCAGCTTGGCCAGGATAAGTCAGAACACTGAAGCTTTCTTT.

The V and J genes are TRBV4-1 and TRBJ2-2; D is ambiguous. The germline CDR1 and CDR2 sequences are MGHRA and YSYEKL. This CDR3 has 16 residues. The V and J ends lost 1 base and 0 bases respectively, with 9 bases between them. This CDR3 reads CASSQVDLANTGELFF. The DNA for the CDR3 is TGCGCCAGCAGCCAAGTAGACTTAGCGAACACCGGGGAGCTGTTTTTT.

This chain links TRBV18 with TRBJ2-1, with 9 bases aligning to TRBD2. The CDR3 sequence is 16 residues long. CDR1 and CDR2 from the germline V gene are KGHSH and LQKENI. V lost 1 base and J lost 6; bases outside the gene matches: 7. CDR3 sequence reads: CASSPQAAGGSNEQFF. DNA of the CDR3: TGTGCCAGCTCACCACAGGCAGCGGGGGGTTCCAATGAGCAGTTCTTC.

The V gene is TRBV5-4, the J gene TRBJ2-1; D possibly corresponds to TRBD2 (7 bases). V lost 4 bases, J lost 5 bases, and 19 bases lay in between. The germline V gene encodes CDR1 SGHNT and CDR2 YYREEE (reference sequence). The CDR3 has 16 residues. Here the CDR3 reads CASSPTGGGLDNEQFF. CDR3 DNA sequence: TGTGCCAGCAGCCCGACAGGCGGGGGCTTGGACAATGAGCAGTTCTTC. The full variable domain, completed using reference TRBV5-4 and TRBJ2-1, is ETGVTQSPTHLIKTRGQQVTLRCSSQSGHNTVSWYQQALGQGPQFIFQYYREEENGRGNFPPRFSGLQFPNYSSELNVNALELDDSALYLCASSPTGGGLDNEQFFGPGTRLTVL.

The rearrangement uses TRBV12-3 or TRBV12-4 and TRBJ1-5, with TRBD1 identical over 8 bases. Unmatched junction bases numbered 3, after V lost 4 bases and J lost 7 bases. This CDR3 contains 13 residues. This CDR3 is CASSSGQGQPQHF. In DNA form, the CDR3 reads TGTGCCAGCAGTTCCGGACAGGGCCAGCCCCAGCATTTT.

The chain links TRBV5-1 to TRBJ2-7; the match to TRBD1 covers 12 bases. The CDR3 has 15 amino acids. With 0 bases clipped from V and 5 bases from J, the junction kept 3 bases outside the gene matches. The germline V gene encodes CDR1 SGHRS and CDR2 YFSETQ. CDR3 protein: CASSLVGTGGDEQYF. The CDR3 DNA follows: TGCGCCAGCAGCTTGGTCGGGACAGGGGGCGACGAGCAGTACTTC.

The chain is built from TRBV18 and TRBJ1-1; no clear D gene. Germline lookup yields CDR1 KGHSH and CDR2 LQKENI. The ends were cut back, 4 bases at V and 0 bases at J, with 9 bases in the middle. This CDR3 comprises 14 residues. For the CDR3, the DNA is TGTGCCAGCTCACAGATTGGCCTGAACACTGAAGCTTTCTTT. Encoded protein: CASSQIGLNTEAFF.

The CDR3 here is CATSDRGGLGGIQYF. The CDR3 region has the DNA TGTGCCACCAGTGACCGGGGGGGTCTCGGAGGCATTCAGTACTTC. This chain links TRBV24-1 with TRBJ2-4, with 8 positions matching TRBD2. The V segment lost 4 bases and the J segment 9 bases; nucleotides outside the gene matches: 10. The CDR3 contains 15 residues. CDR1 KGHDR and CDR2 SFDVKD come from the germline V gene.

The chain recombines TRBV7-8 with TRBJ1-1; TRBD1 is a possible D gene (6 bases). Between the trimmed V and J ends, which lost 5 bases and 5 bases, there was a span of 18 bases. CDR1 and CDR2 (germline): SGHVS, FQNEAQ. The CDR3 is 15 amino acids. The CDR3 loop is CASSPRDIMRTEAFF. The CDR3 DNA reads TGTGCCAGCAGCCCGAGGGACATAATGAGGACTGAAGCTTTCTTT.

The rearrangement links TRBV14 to TRBJ1-1, with 8 positions matching TRBD1. Germline values: CDR1 SGHDN, CDR2 FVKESK. The CDR3 runs to 14 residues. The V segment lost 6 bases and the J segment 5 bases; nucleotides outside the gene matches: 8. The CDR3 is CASSPRTGSTEAFF. The CDR3 DNA reads TGTGCCAGCAGTCCCAGGACAGGGTCAACTGAAGCTTTCTTT.

This rearrangement joins TRBV11-3 to TRBJ2-5; D remains unclear. The CDR3 loop spans 14 amino acids. V shed 3 bases and J shed 5 bases, with 13 bases lying between them. CDR1 SGHNT and CDR2 YENEEA come from the germline V gene. In nucleotides, the CDR3 is TGTGCCAGCAGCTTGGGCCCGATAGAGGAGACCCAGTACTTC. This sequence encodes CASSLGPIEETQYF.

This clone was observed a handful of times. The J gene is TRBJ2-7, the V gene TRBV9, with TRBD1 identical over 8 bases. This CDR3 has 14 residues. The germline gives CDR1 SGDLS, CDR2 YYNGEE. V lost 4 bases, J lost 5 bases, and 8 bases stayed unmatched. In DNA form, the CDR3 reads TGTGCCAGCAGCCCCCAGACAGGGGTCGACGAGCAGTACTTC. Amino acids: CASSPQTGVDEQYF.

The rearrangement uses TRBV21-1 and TRBJ1-1; TRBD1 is the table's D call, not checked against the DNA. TRBV21-1 is recorded as a pseudogene. The CDR3 loop spans 18 amino acids. CDR3 sequence: CASSKRSSARTLNTEAFF. The CDR3 nucleotides are TGTGCCAGCAGCAAAAGGAGTTCGGCAAGGACATTGAACACTGAAGCTTTCTTT.

The V and J genes are TRBV7-8 and TRBJ2-7, with TRBD2 matching over 7 bases. The CDR3 contains 15 residues. J lost 0 bases, V lost 3 bases, and 5 bases had no gene match. Germline V gives CDR1 SGHVS, CDR2 FQNEAQ. The CDR3 is CASSFSGGSSYEQYF. CDR3 sequence (DNA): TGTGCCAGCAGCTTTAGCGGCGGGAGCTCCTACGAGCAGTACTTC.